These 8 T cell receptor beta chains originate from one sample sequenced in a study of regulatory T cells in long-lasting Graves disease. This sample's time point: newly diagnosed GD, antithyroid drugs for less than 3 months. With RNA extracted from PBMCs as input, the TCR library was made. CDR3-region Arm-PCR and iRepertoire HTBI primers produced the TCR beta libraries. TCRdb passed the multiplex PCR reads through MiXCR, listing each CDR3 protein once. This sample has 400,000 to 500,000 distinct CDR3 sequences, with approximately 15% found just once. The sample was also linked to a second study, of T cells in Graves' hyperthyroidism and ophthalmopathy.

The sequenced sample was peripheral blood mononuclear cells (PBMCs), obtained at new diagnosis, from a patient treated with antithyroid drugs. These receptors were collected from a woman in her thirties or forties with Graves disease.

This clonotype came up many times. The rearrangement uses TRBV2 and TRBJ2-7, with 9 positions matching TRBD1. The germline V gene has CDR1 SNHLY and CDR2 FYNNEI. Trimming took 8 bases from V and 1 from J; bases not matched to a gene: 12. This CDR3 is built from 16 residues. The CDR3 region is CASEHTRTGASYEQYF. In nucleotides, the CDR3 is TGTGCCAGCGAACACACCAGGACAGGGGCTTCCTACGAGCAGTACTTC.

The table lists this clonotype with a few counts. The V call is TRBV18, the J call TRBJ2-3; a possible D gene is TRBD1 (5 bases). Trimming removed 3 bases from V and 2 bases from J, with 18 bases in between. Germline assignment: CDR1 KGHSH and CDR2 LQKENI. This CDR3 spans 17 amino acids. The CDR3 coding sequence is TGTGCCAGCTCACCGCCTAGGGCCCAAGGGGACACAGATACGCAGTATTTT. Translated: CASSPPRAQGDTDTQYF.

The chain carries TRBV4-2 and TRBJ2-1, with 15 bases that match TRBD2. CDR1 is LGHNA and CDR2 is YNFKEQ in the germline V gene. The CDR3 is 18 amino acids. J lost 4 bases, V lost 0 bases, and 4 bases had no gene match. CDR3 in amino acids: CASSQEGLAGGSYNEQFF. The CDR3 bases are TGTGCCAGCAGCCAAGAGGGACTAGCGGGAGGCTCATACAATGAGCAGTTCTTC.

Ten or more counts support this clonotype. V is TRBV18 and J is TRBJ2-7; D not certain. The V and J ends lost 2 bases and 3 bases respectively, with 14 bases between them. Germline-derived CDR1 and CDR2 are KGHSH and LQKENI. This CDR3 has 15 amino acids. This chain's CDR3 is CASSPTNERNYEQYF. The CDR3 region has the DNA TGTGCCAGCTCACCAACAAATGAGCGCAACTACGAGCAGTACTTC.

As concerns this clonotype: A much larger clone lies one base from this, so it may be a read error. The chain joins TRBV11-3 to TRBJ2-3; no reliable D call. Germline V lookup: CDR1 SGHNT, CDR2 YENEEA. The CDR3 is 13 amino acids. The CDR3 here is CASRAGSGITRYF. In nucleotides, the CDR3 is TGTGCCAGCAGGGCAGGATCCGGCATTACGCGGTATTTT.

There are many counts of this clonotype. In DNA form, the CDR3 reads TGTGCCAGCAGCTTTGGACTAGCGGGAATCTTGGATGAGCAGTTCTTC. Amino acids: CASSFGLAGILDEQFF. V usage is TRBV7-9 and J usage is TRBJ2-1, with 12 bases fitting TRBD2. The V gene's germline CDR1 is SEHNR and CDR2 FQNEAQ (reference sequence). This CDR3 is built from 16 residues. Unmatched junction bases numbered 8, after V lost 3 bases and J lost 8 bases.

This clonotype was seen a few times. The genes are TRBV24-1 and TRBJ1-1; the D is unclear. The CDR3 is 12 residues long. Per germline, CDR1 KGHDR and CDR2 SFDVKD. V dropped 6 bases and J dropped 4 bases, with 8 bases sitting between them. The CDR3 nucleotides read TGTGCCACCAGTCCCGGGCCCACTGAAGCTTTCTTT. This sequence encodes CATSPGPTEAFF.

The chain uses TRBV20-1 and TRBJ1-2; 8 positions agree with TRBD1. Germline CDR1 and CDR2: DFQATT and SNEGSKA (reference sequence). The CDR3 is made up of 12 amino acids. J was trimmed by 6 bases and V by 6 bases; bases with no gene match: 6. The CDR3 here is CSAAGQENGYTF. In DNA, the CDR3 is TGCAGTGCGGCGGGACAGGAGAATGGCTACACCTTC.